The 17 T cell receptor beta chains given below trace back to one sample, sequenced in a study of neurological immune-mediated disorders. TCRdb re-analysed the 5' RACE reads in MiXCR, keeping a single row per CDR3 protein. This repertoire shows 25,000 to 35,000 distinct CDR3 sequences, approximately 1.5% found once; its top ten account for around 8.8%. The sample consisted of PBMCs. The receptor set was obtained from a woman aged 25 to 39 with multiple sclerosis.

This clonotype was detected ten times or more. The chain joins TRBV6-5 to TRBJ1-5; D is unresolved. The V and J ends lost 6 bases and 7 bases respectively, with 19 bases between them. The CDR3 consists of 15 residues. Germline V gene sequence: CDR1 MNHEY, CDR2 SVGAGI. CDR3 loop: CASSVGVGIGQPQHF. In DNA, the CDR3 is TGTGCCAGCAGCGTCGGGGTGGGGATAGGGCAGCCCCAGCATTTT.

This clonotype has a handful of counts. The chain links TRBV5-1 to TRBJ2-1, with TRBD2 matching over 13 bases. Germline V CDR1 and CDR2: SGHRS, YFSETQ. Unmatched junction bases numbered 19, after V lost 4 bases and J lost 0 bases. This CDR3 has 22 amino acids. The CDR3 loop reads CASSPGLAGAFSSLSSYNEQFF. The CDR3 nucleotides read TGCGCCAGCAGCCCCGGACTAGCGGGGGCCTTTTCCTCCTTGAGCTCCTACAATGAGCAGTTCTTC.

The rearrangement links TRBV4-3 to TRBJ2-4; a weak D match, TRBD2 (5 bases). Per germline, CDR1 LGHNA and CDR2 YSLEER. The CDR3 runs 13 residues. Trimming took off 4 bases at V and 13 bases at J, with 17 bases between the two ends. DNA of the CDR3: TGCGCCAGCAGCCGACCTAGGGAGAGCCTCCAGTACTTC. This encodes CASSRPRESLQYF.

This clonotype was observed a handful of times. The chain carries TRBV10-3 and TRBJ2-2; D may be TRBD1 (5 bases). CDR1 ENHRY and CDR2 SYGVKD come from the germline V gene. Trimming pared 10 bases from V and 9 bases from J, leaving 18 bases between. This CDR3 contains 13 residues. The CDR3 loop reads CATSDTVNRELFF. CDR3 in DNA: TGTGCCACTTCGGACACGGTCAACAGGGAGCTGTTTTTT.

The sample holds many counts of this clonotype. The chain couples TRBV6-5 to TRBJ1-2; 7 nucleotides line up with TRBD1. The CDR3 spans 13 residues. V shed 5 bases and J 3 bases; nucleotides not matched to a gene: 3. CDR1 is MNHEY and CDR2 is SVGAGI in the germline V gene. CDR3 DNA sequence: TGTGCCAGCAGTCCAGGGGGGTACTATGGCTACACCTTC. Amino acid sequence: CASSPGGYYGYTF.

This clonotype came up many times. The genes are TRBV20-1 and TRBJ2-1, with a possible D match to TRBD2 (6 bases). The CDR3 runs to 15 residues. CDR1 is DFQATT and CDR2 is SNEGSKA in the germline V gene (reference sequence). Trimming took off 3 bases at V and 9 bases at J, with 21 bases between the two ends. This CDR3 reads CSARGLGHPGSEQFF. In DNA form, the CDR3 reads TGCAGTGCTAGGGGACTGGGCCATCCAGGGAGTGAGCAGTTCTTC.

This clonotype showed up many times. V and J are TRBV6-5 and TRBJ2-2; no reliable D call. V was shortened by 0 bases and J by 5 bases, with 7 bases between the two germline ends. The CDR3 loop spans 14 amino acids. The germline gives CDR1 MNHEY, CDR2 SVGAGI. CDR3 sequence (DNA): TGTGCCAGCAGTTACTCGATCGGAACCGGGGAGCTGTTTTTT. This gives the protein CASSYSIGTGELFF.

This clonotype showed up many times. The CDR3 sequence is CASSGTGSEKLFF. The CDR3 DNA reads TGTGCCAGCAGCGGGACAGGAAGTGAAAAACTGTTTTTT. The J gene is TRBJ1-4, the V gene TRBV12-3 or TRBV12-4; 8 nucleotides line up with TRBD1. This CDR3 has 13 amino acids. J gave up 7 bases and V 6 bases, and 4 bases lay outside the gene matches.

This clonotype was recorded many times. The chain uses TRBV3-1 and TRBJ2-5; D gene ambiguous. The length of the CDR3 is 14 residues. The germline CDR1 and CDR2 sequences are LGHDT and YNNKEL (reference sequence). V was clipped by 2 bases and J by 8 bases, with 15 bases between them. The CDR3 region has the DNA TGTGCCAGCAGCCAAAAAACTGCCCTTGAAACCCAGTACTTC. Protein product: CASSQKTALETQYF.

This clonotype was observed at least ten times. This chain joins TRBV5-1 and TRBJ2-2, with 7 bases identical to TRBD2. The CDR3 runs 16 residues. Germline V gives CDR1 SGHRS, CDR2 YFSETQ. V gave up 4 bases and J gave up 0 bases; unmatched junction bases: 6. DNA for the CDR3: TGCGCCAGCAGCCCTAGCGGTTTCGCGAACACCGGGGAGCTGTTTTTT. Amino acid sequence: CASSPSGFANTGELFF.

This clonotype was detected many times. This chain links TRBV24-1 with TRBJ2-6, with 7 bases identical to TRBD1. Germline CDR1 reads KGHDR; CDR2 reads SFDVKD. The CDR3 length is 15 residues. V was pared by 10 bases and J by 2 bases, with 7 bases of the junction left unmatched. The CDR3 region is CATNPTGAGANVLTF. CDR3 sequence (DNA): TGTGCCACTAACCCTACAGGGGCTGGGGCCAACGTCCTGACTTTC.

At least ten counts were recorded for this clonotype. The rearrangement uses TRBV27 and TRBJ1-2; TRBD1 agrees at 7 bases. V dropped 2 bases and J dropped 8; count of bases not matched to a gene: 5. This CDR3 comprises 13 residues. Germline CDR1 is MNHEY and CDR2 is SMNVEV (reference sequence). The CDR3 DNA follows: TGTGCCAGCAGTTTAACCGGGACAGTCGGCTACACCTTC. It translates to CASSLTGTVGYTF.

This clonotype appeared many times. The V call is TRBV12-3 or TRBV12-4, the J call TRBJ2-1; a possible D gene is TRBD2 (7 bases). V shed 0 bases and J shed 6 bases, with 12 bases lying between them. CDR3 size: 15 residues. The CDR3 nucleotides read TGTGCCAGCAGTTTAGCGGGGGGGCCTTCCAATGAGCAGTTCTTC. Protein product: CASSLAGGPSNEQFF.

There are many counts of this clonotype. The chain employs TRBV20-1 and TRBJ1-6, with 8 bases matching TRBD1. CDR1 is DFQATT and CDR2 is SNEGSKA in the germline V gene (reference sequence). V dropped 0 bases and J dropped 0; count of bases not matched to a gene: 1. The length of the CDR3 is 16 residues. The CDR3 nucleotides are TGCAGTGCTAGAGACGACAGGGGCTCCTATAATTCACCCCTCCACTTT. Residues: CSARDDRGSYNSPLHF.

At least ten counts were recorded for this clonotype. The chain employs TRBV7-6 and TRBJ2-2, with TRBD2 matching 12 bases. The CDR3 extends over 18 amino acids. Germline values: CDR1 SGHVS, CDR2 FNYEAQ. With V trimmed by 5 bases and J by 0 bases, 7 bases remained unmatched. As DNA, the CDR3 is TGTGCCAGCAGCCCAAGACTAGCGGGGGCCCCGAACACCGGGGAGCTGTTTTTT. Translated: CASSPRLAGAPNTGELFF.

This clonotype has only a few counts. The CDR3 DNA reads as TGTGCCAGCAGCCAAGTAAGAGAGACCCAGTACTTC. Its translation: CASSQVRETQYF. This sequence joins TRBV3-1 and TRBJ2-5, with D uncertain. Per the germline V gene, CDR1 is LGHDT and CDR2 is YNNKEL (reference sequence). Trimming stripped 1 base from V and 4 bases from J, with 4 bases between. The CDR3 covers 12 residues.

This clonotype was seen many times. The rearrangement links TRBV20-1 to TRBJ1-1; possibly TRBD1 for D (6 bases). From germline, CDR1 is DFQATT and CDR2 SNEGSKA (reference sequence). This CDR3 has 13 residues. Trimming shortened V by 3 bases and J by 5 bases, and 13 bases separated the two germline ends. The CDR3 here is CSASMGGQTEAFF. The CDR3 DNA reads as TGCAGTGCTAGTATGGGGGGCCAGACTGAAGCTTTCTTT.